The clone carrying this T cell receptor beta chain was recorded only once. Study processing details: Nucleated cell number was recorded as an estimate derived from reference gene primer amplification. Generated by immunoSEQ multiplex PCR, the TCRdb table keeps only in-frame clones and is missing some. Clonal size and the V and J genes are those of that table, whereas D and trimming came from the DNA. The sample shows 300,000 to 350,000 clones, approximately 83% of them seen only once. The participants were between roughly 18 and 100 years old and came from fewer than 25 US areas. Assignments of participants to cohorts depended upon their own reported clinical history. These data originate in a study of blood T cell repertoires in COVID-19. Per the germline V gene, CDR1 is ENHRY and CDR2 is SYGVKD. The CDR3 has 14 residues. Trimming took 5 bases from V and 7 from J; bases not matched to a gene: 5.

The rearrangement links TRBV10-3 to TRBJ1-6; 7 nucleotides agree with TRBD1. Sequencing was carried out using PBMCs or T cells enriched from blood (not recorded which). This TCR came from a man aged 25-45 years who had recovered from COVID-19. The CDR3 sequence: CAISSTGPNSPLHF. The CDR3 DNA follows: TGTGCCATCAGTTCGACAGGGCCAAATTCACCCCTCCACTTT.